This T cell receptor beta chain was retrieved from a study of identifying expanded T cells in peripheral blood. Study results and caveats: Across healthy donors, higher total template counts meant significantly greater approximately two-week count variance. Differentially abundant clones: roughly 1.2 between replicates, around 16 at around 14 days, around 20 at four.

The CDR3 has 13 residues. Germline loops: CDR1 SGDLS, CDR2 YYNGEE. Trimming shortened V by 0 bases and J by 4 bases, and 8 bases separated the two germline ends. During the collection period, no donor immune events like infections were recorded. About this clone: What it binds is unknown.

Libraries were prepared by immunoSEQ multiplex PCR; TCRdb keeps only in-frame clonotypes and omits some of them. This table holds 50,000 to 60,000 clones, over 80% found once. Input material: blood. This sequence was found in a person between 18 and 75 years old in good health. This chain joins TRBV9 and TRBJ2-7; D may be TRBD1 (6 bases). CDR3 loop: CASSVDTGYEQYF. The CDR3, as DNA: TGTGCCAGCAGCGTAGACACAGGGTACGAGCAGTACTTC.